By share, the clone carrying this T cell receptor beta chain counts as medium-sized (0.01 to 0.1%). These data come from a study of cytomegalovirus exposure and HLA in healthy donors. Primers included in the PCR were 60 Vbeta and 13 Jbeta primers. Generated by immunoSEQ multiplex PCR, the TCRdb table keeps only in-frame clones and is missing some. The sample includes more than 140,000 clones, roughly 86% of them seen just once. Sequences were obtained from PBMCs. This sequence was found in a man between 18 and 29 years old in good health and CMV-seropositive.

This CDR3 is CASSTDLGQQETQYF. The CDR3 nucleotides are TGTGCCAGCAGTACCGATTTGGGACAGCAAGAGACCCAGTACTTC. The chain couples TRBV6-6 to TRBJ2-5, with 7 bases identical to TRBD1. The germline V gene encodes CDR1 MNHNY and CDR2 SVGAGI (reference sequence). Trimming took 5 bases from V and 2 from J; bases not matched to a gene: 8. The CDR3 contains 15 residues.